The entry below gives a single T cell receptor (beta chain) sequence along with its context. This table comes from immunoSEQ multiplex PCR, and its TCRdb copy is limited to in-frame clones, with some not included. The sample consists of approximately 63,000 clones, roughly nine tenths of them appearing once. This entry belongs to a study of blood T cell repertoires in COVID-19. The trim removed 1 base at V and 6 bases at J, leaving 5 bases unmatched. This CDR3 comprises 14 residues. Germline V gene lookup returns CDR1 SGHRS and CDR2 YFSETQ. This receptor was identified in a woman in her fifties or sixties with COVID-19, enrolled during active disease. The chain combines TRBV5-1 with TRBJ2-3; 7 bases are shared with TRBD2. Sequencing input: peripheral blood. Written as DNA, the CDR3 is TGCGCCAGCAGCTTGATGGCGGGGGACGATACGCAGTATTTT. Protein sequence: CASSLMAGDDTQYF.